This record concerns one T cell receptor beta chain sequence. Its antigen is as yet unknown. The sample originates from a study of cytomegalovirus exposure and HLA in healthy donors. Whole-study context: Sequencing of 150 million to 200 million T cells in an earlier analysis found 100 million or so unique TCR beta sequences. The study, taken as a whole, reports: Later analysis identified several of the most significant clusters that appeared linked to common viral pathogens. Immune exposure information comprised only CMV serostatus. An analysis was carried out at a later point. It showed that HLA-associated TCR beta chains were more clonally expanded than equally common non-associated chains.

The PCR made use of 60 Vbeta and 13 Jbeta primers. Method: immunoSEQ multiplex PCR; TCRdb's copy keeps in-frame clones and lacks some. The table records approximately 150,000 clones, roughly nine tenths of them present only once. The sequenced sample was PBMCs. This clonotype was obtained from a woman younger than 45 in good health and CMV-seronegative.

Here the CDR3 reads CASNQLAGGLNEQFF. CDR3 nucleotides: TGTGCCAGTAACCAGCTAGCGGGAGGCCTCAATGAGCAGTTCTTC. The chain has TRBV19 and TRBJ2-1; the match to TRBD2 covers 11 bases. Trimming cost V 7 bases and J 6 bases; bases outside gene matches: 8. The CDR3 loop spans 15 amino acids. Germline CDR1 is LNHDA and CDR2 is SQIVND (reference sequence).